What follows describes a single TCR beta chain. The data originate from a study of blood T cell repertoires in COVID-19. Study details: Spain, Italy and the United States supplied samples that represented acute and convalescent COVID-19. Sample material is recorded as cDNA or gDNA derived from T cells, B-cell-depleted T cells, or PBMCs.

Original processing methods: Reference gene primer amplification yielded estimated nucleated cell counts. Sequencing used immunoSEQ multiplex PCR; TCRdb keeps in-frame clones, though not all of them. The V and J calls and clone size were taken over from that table, and D and trimming were inferred from the DNA. Of about 200,000 clones listed, 92% are singletons. This CDR3 has 14 residues. With V trimmed by 4 bases and J by 4 bases, 4 bases remained unmatched. CDR1 MNHEY and CDR2 SMNVEV come from the germline V gene (reference sequence). Sequenced sample: peripheral blood. The receptor was derived from a man aged 25 to 40 with acute or convalescent COVID-19. The chain recombines TRBV27 with TRBJ2-3; 8 bases align to TRBD2. The DNA of the CDR3 is TGTGCCAGCAGTTCCGGGACTAGTTCAGATACGCAGTATTTT. Translating gives CASSSGTSSDTQYF.